This T cell receptor beta chain comes out of a study of cytomegalovirus exposure and HLA in healthy donors (dated by TCRdb to the late 2010s). About the study as a whole: In an earlier analysis of 450 to 750 of the donors, 276 Gb of sequence data and 100 million or so unique TCR beta sequences from about 179 million T cells were reported. Approximately 310 gigabases of sequencing data and around 90 million unique TCR sequences made up an early release that covered roughly 670 HLA-typed donors. Of the roughly 410 genotyped donors, less than 90% were placed in the genetic ancestry cluster associated with self-reported Caucasian donors. The aim of the study was to test whether cataloging public T cell receptors could identify signatures of past pathogen exposure. Using immunosequencing, the study profiled T cell repertoires from fewer than 700 subjects and related those repertoires to cytomegalovirus serostatus. Besides the first cohort of under 700 subjects, a separate validation cohort made up of 120 different subjects was used. The study combined high-throughput TCR immunosequencing, statistical association of individual TCRs with disease status, and machine learning to predict cytomegalovirus infection status. In a later analysis, previously published TCR beta repertoires from about 670 donors were re-analyzed and high-resolution HLA genotyping was added so that TCR occurrence patterns could be studied. Rather than drawing on any new phenotypic data, the later analysis identified candidate immune exposures from TCR beta sequences and the way those sequences occurred across donors. In an earlier analysis of a few hundred of the donors, high-throughput TCR beta sequencing was used to judge whether each TCR beta V gene segment behaved as functional or pseudogenic. Donor age, sex, ethnicity and CMV serostatus were compiled alongside the repertoire data. A later genetic analysis took genome-wide SNP genotypes for about 65% of the 666 donors and used that subset as a discovery cohort. Every discovery cohort repertoire had been produced on one sequencing platform. Both class I and class II loci were covered by HLA typing, at four-digit resolution. The number of typed donors differed by locus: roughly 620-630 for A, B, C, DRB1 and DQB1; 500 to 550 for DQA1; around 610 for DPA1; and some 430 for DPB1. Several DR-DQ haplotypes were handled as single units for association and clustering, since linkage in the cohort was strong. Among about 370 genotyped donors of the cohort, an average of approximately 200,000 unique TCR beta nucleotide sequences was sequenced per donor, of which roughly 18% were non-productive. Study-wide conclusions, independent of this receptor: Across donors, most TCR sequences were observed very rarely, whereas some public TCRs were present in many individuals. A later analysis found that most CMV-associated TCR beta chains appeared HLA-restricted, with HLA associations seemingly driven largely by CMV exposure. Three of the identified cytomegalovirus-associated TCR beta chains were confirmed in vitro to be specific for cytomegalovirus antigens. Some IMGT-functional V segments, including TRBV6-2 and TRBV6-3, could not be told apart with the 87-base-pair reads, so those segments were excluded. At a false discovery rate of 0.05, a later analysis linked about 16,000 TCR beta sequences to specific HLA alleles. Cytomegalovirus status was reported to be diagnosed by the classifier with high specificity and sensitivity in both the original and validation cohorts. According to a later genetic analysis, donors in an Asian-associated ancestry cluster had fewer N-insertions in productive TCRs than the roughly 700-donor mean. In a later analysis, HLA-associated TCR beta chains showed more clonal expansion and lower generation probabilities than non-associated chains that were equally common. A later analysis reported that several top co-occurrence clusters appeared linked to parvovirus B19, influenza, CMV and Epstein-Barr virus. Linkage disequilibrium might explain the correlated functional status among segregating V segments, but an unknown experimental factor could not be ruled out. Seventeen rarely observed V segments, including chromosome 9 orphons, were excluded from the earlier analysis of a few hundred of the donors because counts were too low. Only TCR beta chains were sequenced in this cohort, and the absence of alpha or paired-chain data limited detectable features. CMV serostatus was the only immune exposure information available for the cohort. In a later analysis, the rate of TCR association differed among HLA loci, with DRB1 alleles having the most associated TCRs and HLA-C alleles having the fewest. Strong co-occurrence of HLA alleles, especially DR and DQ, made assigning TCR associations to individual alleles difficult. A later genetic analysis associated a missense DCLRE1C variant with V-gene and J-gene trimming of TCR beta chains, and an independent cohort replicated the association. Roughly uniform sequencing depth across donors was assumed in presence/absence analyses, although this assumption may not hold. In an earlier analysis of several hundred of the donors, most TCR beta V segments were observed in productive rearrangements about 90% or about 30% of the time, broadly matching IMGT annotations. A cluster of highly shared sequence variants was judged likely to represent a technical artifact of the sequencing pipeline. The study gave a list of 150 to 200 TCR beta chains associated with cytomegalovirus. Because HLA typing was unavailable for some donors at each locus, only the typed subset was used in association tests. The authors suggested that the approach could potentially be generalized to other disease states and immunological phenotypes. A further reported finding was that TCR beta sequences accurately predicted the HLA-A and HLA-B alleles for most subjects in the first cohort.

The library was generated by the immunoSEQ multiplex PCR assay. A mixture of 60 forward primers for TCR Vbeta segments and 13 reverse primers for TCR Jbeta segments was used in the multiplex PCR. The CDR3 region of rearranged TCR beta genes was amplified from genomic DNA with a multiplex PCR assay. The amplified TCR beta libraries were sequenced on the Illumina HiSeq System as 87-base-pair reads. Per the authors' processing: Across the 500 to 750 repertoires, a later analysis counted 80 million or so unique TCR beta chains, roughly 11 million of which were shared by at least two donors. A nearest-neighbor algorithm error-corrected the raw reads and collapsed the reads into unique sequences, merging closely related sequences to remove PCR and sequencing errors. CDR3 sequences were aligned to IMGT reference sequences to assign V, D and J gene segments. For a sequence to be retained, at least a six-nucleotide match to both a V gene segment and a J gene segment was required. A rearrangement counted as productive if the CDR3 had no stop codons and remained in frame with V and J, and every other rearrangement counted as non-productive. CDR3 was defined according to IMGT convention as the region running from the second conserved V-encoded cysteine to the conserved J-encoded phenylalanine. The earlier analysis of fewer than 750 of the donors excluded sequences that lacked an unambiguous match to a single V gene segment. An earlier analysis of a few hundred of the donors called V segments functional above 56.7% productive rearrangements and segregating when the between-donor standard deviation exceeded 5%. To diagnose cytomegalovirus status from the catalog of TCR beta chain sequences, a statistical classification framework was built. In a later analysis, TCR nucleotide sequences were compared against IMGT/GENE-DB human TR gene sequences so that V and J genes could be assigned. Using the TCRdist pipeline, a later analysis assigned CDR3 sequences along with most-parsimonious VDJ recombination scenarios. In a later analysis, each TCR beta chain was defined by its CDR3 amino acid sequence together with its V-gene family, and reads without a unique V-gene family were excluded. A later analysis removed over 500 highly shared, low-generation-probability nucleotide sequences to deal with suspected cross-contamination and a sequencing artifact. A later analysis calculated a clonal expansion index for each public chain from normalized within-repertoire ranks of inferred template counts. A later analysis computed generation probabilities with a VDJ recombination model fitted to out-of-frame rearrangements, and checked the results against IGoR. Hypergeometric tests were used in a later analysis to score TCR-TCR, TCR-HLA and TCR-CMV co-occurrence, with a repertoire-size bias correction applied to the TCR pairs. In a later analysis, false discovery rates were estimated by permuting HLA or CMV assignments 20 times. In a later analysis, co-occurring TCRs were grouped using DBSCAN, and TCRdist sequence similarity was added for clustering within HLA-allele-positive subsets. Co-occurrence clustering excluded repertoires with fewer than 30,000 or more than 120,000 public chains, plus five with anomalous nucleotide sharing. TCRdb took over this immuneACCESS table, retaining in-frame rearrangements with V and J assigned. Such tables are incomplete; in checked studies, under half of the missing clones stem from an unresolved V gene, and the remainder is unexplained. Clonal size and the V and J genes are those of that table, whereas D and trimming came from the DNA. The sample table records approximately 140,000 clones; under 80% of these occur just once. Jointly, the top ten make up roughly 8.8% of the sample.

The cohort consisted of hundreds of healthy bone marrow donors. Cohort members were all nominally healthy when sampled, although unrecorded immune exposures were likely present. The donor tested CMV seropositive and was one of the 289 seropositive cohort members. Every donor gave a peripheral blood sample, and the peripheral blood mononuclear cells from that sample were used for TCR beta sequencing. The Qiagen DNeasy Blood Extraction Kit was used to extract genomic DNA from the blood cell samples. Taken from the germline V gene (reference sequence), the CDR1 and CDR2 loops are SEHNR and FQNEAQ. The junction shows trimming of 5 bases on V and 3 bases on J, plus 7 bases between the germline ends. From its cysteine to its phenylalanine, the CDR3 spans 12 amino acids. Only the CDR3 part of the read is kept: 36 bases, read in frame from the first base. Turning to this clone: The specificity of this receptor is unknown. No much larger clone exists at a distance of one base, and base qualities are not known.

This TCR was sampled from a woman in her fifties or sixties in good health and CMV-seropositive. The sequenced material came from PBMCs. The chain couples TRBV7-9 to TRBJ1-2; no D gene can be assigned with confidence. The CDR3 in this case is CASSPLDYGYTF. In nucleotides, the sequence is TGTGCCAGCAGCCCACTGGACTATGGCTACACCTTC.